A selection of T cell receptor beta chains follows, all from one sample in a study of cytomegalovirus exposure and HLA in healthy donors. Generated by immunoSEQ multiplex PCR, the TCRdb table keeps only in-frame clones and is missing some. The table records over 150,000 clones, about 76% of them present only once. Material: PBMCs. The receptors were sampled from a man in his thirties or forties in good health and CMV-seropositive. CDR3s include the opening cysteine and the closing phenylalanine or tryptophan.

>TRBV12-5|TRBJ2-7
CASASTGYEQYF
>TRBV30|TRBJ2-7
CAWSGLNRDFYEQYF
>TRBV6-1|TRBJ2-7
CASSEGSGSSYEQYF
>TRBV4-2|TRBJ1-5
CASSQDGLGQPQHF
>TRBV9|TRBJ1-1
CASSPRTAMNTEAFF
>TRBV5-1|TRBJ2-2
CASSLGGLNTGELFF
>TRBV12-5|TRBJ2-5
CASGLTLPGQVNF
>TRBV18|TRBJ1-1
CASSPPQGNTEAFF
>TRBV27|TRBJ2-2
CASSIAGETGELFF
>TRBV6-1|TRBJ1-5
CASSPTVSNQPQHF
>TRBV7-2|TRBJ2-3
CASSRMRGRDTQYF
>TRBV6-6|TRBJ1-1
CASTPLRDRGTEAFF
>TRBV6-5|TRBJ1-2
CASRAGGSYGYTF
>TRBV19|TRBJ2-3
CASSIGRALNFSTDTQYF
>TRBV5-5|TRBJ2-7
CASSLGASVQNEQYF
>TRBV4-1|TRBJ1-1
CASSQKGVVGTEAFF
>TRBV30|TRBJ1-2
CAWEGTGKIGYTF
>TRBV5-4|TRBJ2-2
CASTGTSGSLKTGGELFF
>TRBV5-1|TRBJ2-1
CASSLKHNEQFF
>TRBV9|TRBJ1-2
CASSGTAILNYGYTF
>TRBV2|TRBJ1-1
CASSLGGNWKAFF
>TRBV19|TRBJ2-3
CASSGTSGGASTDTQYF
>TRBV6-6|TRBJ2-7
CASSSPPSYEQYF
>TRBV28|TRBJ1-1
CASFTGGVRPNTEAFF
>TRBV2|TRBJ1-5
CASSPGTGDQPQHF
>TRBV19|TRBJ2-7
CASSIGGDRFYEQYF
>TRBV19|TRBJ1-6
CASSMPGANSPLHF
>TRBV5-1|TRBJ2-1
CASSLAGSGDYNEQFF
>TRBV28|TRBJ1-1
CASSSHRVTEAFF
>TRBV13|TRBJ1-2
CASSSDRGNYGYTF
>TRBV7-9|TRBJ2-7
CASSLGHAGGYEQYF
>TRBV27|TRBJ2-3
CASSSTGLAGADTQYF
>TRBV5-1|TRBJ2-1
CASSLEGRVWFF